This record covers a single T cell receptor beta chain. This entry comes from a study of blood T cell repertoires in COVID-19. Each participant's cohort was designated according to participant-reported clinical history. Exposed participants encountered a COVID-19 case during the 2 weeks preceding study entry. Profiled with immunoSEQ multiplex PCR; TCRdb holds only in-frame clones, not every one. Here the sample spans some 300,000 clones, over 85% being singletons. Germline V CDR1 and CDR2: SGHRS, YFSETQ. The V segment lost 4 bases and the J segment 4 bases; nucleotides outside the gene matches: 12. This CDR3 spans 18 amino acids.

The clonotype was recovered from a woman aged 45-60 years who had been exposed to COVID-19. Specimen: PBMCs or T cells enriched from blood (not recorded which). The V gene is TRBV5-1, the J gene TRBJ2-1, with 12 bases matching TRBD2. The CDR3 loop is CASSPRASGGATYNEQFF. In nucleotides, the CDR3 is TGCGCCAGCAGCCCGCGTGCTAGCGGGGGGGCCACGTACAATGAGCAGTTCTTC.